Shown below are 24 T cell receptor beta chains from a single sample sequenced in a study of memory CD4+ T cells and cytomegalovirus serostatus. The sort gate was single viable CD3+CD4+CD8-CD45RO+ cells for memory CD4+ T cells. Clones were read by immunoSEQ multiplex PCR, and TCRdb kept only the in-frame ones, dropping some. In the table there are some 50,000 clones, around three quarters of which are singletons. Sequenced: memory CD4+ T cells from blood. All receptors derive from an adult in good health and CMV-seronegative.

The chain is built from TRBV2 and TRBJ1-4; tentative D call: TRBD1 (5 bases). This CDR3 is built from 15 residues. Germline V gene lookup returns CDR1 SNHLY and CDR2 FYNNEI. Trimming removed 4 bases at V and 4 bases at J, with 13 bases between. The CDR3 is CASSALGQRNEKLFF. In nucleotides, the CDR3 is TGTGCCAGCAGTGCCCTGGGGCAGCGTAATGAAAAACTGTTTTTT.

The chain is built from TRBV7-2 and TRBJ1-2, with a tentative D call TRBD1 (6 bases). Germline-derived CDR1 and CDR2 are SGHTA and FQGNSA. The V and J ends lost 0 bases and 2 bases respectively, with 13 bases between them. This CDR3 contains 16 residues. CDR3 sequence: CASSLAPGTTNYGYTF. The CDR3 region has the DNA TGTGCCAGCAGCTTAGCTCCCGGGACAACCAACTATGGCTACACCTTC.

This sequence joins TRBV11-2 and TRBJ2-7; unclear D gene. This CDR3 is built from 14 residues. Germline-derived CDR1 and CDR2 are SGHAT and FQNNGV. V shed 7 bases and J shed 1 base, with 14 bases lying between them. In nucleotides, the CDR3 is TGTGCCAGCATCACGACCTGGGGTTCCTACGAGCAGTACTTC. This encodes CASITTWGSYEQYF.

V and J are TRBV28 and TRBJ1-2, with 7 bases identical to TRBD1. Germline CDR1 is MDHEN and CDR2 is SYDVKM. The CDR3 is 16 amino acids. V gave up 3 bases and J gave up 5 bases; unmatched junction bases: 12. In nucleotides, the CDR3 is TGTGCCAGCAGTTTTACAGGGGCGTCCCTTACTTATGGCTACACCTTC. Translating it yields CASSFTGASLTYGYTF.

The rearrangement links TRBV4-2 to TRBJ2-7; 10 bases are shared with TRBD2. J was trimmed by 4 bases and V by 1 base; bases with no gene match: 4. CDR1 is LGHNA and CDR2 is YNFKEQ in the germline V gene. CDR3 length: 15 residues. The CDR3 loop reads CASSQGSGGGYEQYF. CDR3 coding DNA: TGTGCCAGCAGCCAAGGGAGCGGGGGGGGTTACGAGCAGTACTTC.

This rearrangement joins TRBV2 to TRBJ2-1; a possible D gene is TRBD1 (6 bases). The CDR3 has 15 residues. V lost 7 bases, J lost 0 bases, and 13 bases lay in between. Looked up from germline, CDR1 is SNHLY and CDR2 is FYNNEI. In nucleotides, the CDR3 is TGTGCCAGCAACAAGGACAGAGGCTCCTACAATGAGCAGTTCTTC. This sequence encodes CASNKDRGSYNEQFF.

The rearrangement uses TRBV5-4 and TRBJ1-4, with a tentative D call TRBD1 (5 bases). CDR1 is SGHNT and CDR2 is YYREEE in the germline V gene (reference sequence). V lost 1 base to trimming and J lost 6 bases, with 13 bases between them. This CDR3 spans 15 amino acids. The CDR3 DNA follows: TGTGCCAGCAGCTTGTACGGGCGGGGGGATGAAAAACTGTTTTTT. As protein: CASSLYGRGDEKLFF. Complete variable domain (other parts from reference TRBV5-4 and TRBJ1-4): ETGVTQSPTHLIKTRGQQVTLRCSSQSGHNTVSWYQQALGQGPQFIFQYYREEENGRGNFPPRFSGLQFPNYSSELNVNALELDDSALYLCASSLYGRGDEKLFFGSGTQLSVL.

The chain has TRBV19 and TRBJ2-7; TRBD1 aligns across 10 bases. V lost 6 bases to trimming and J lost 2 bases; unmatched junction nucleotides: 1. Germline loops: CDR1 LNHDA, CDR2 SQIVND (reference sequence). CDR3 length: 13 amino acids. CDR3 DNA: TGTGCCAGTAGGGGGACAGGGGCCTACGAGCAGTACTTC. Translated, it gives CASRGTGAYEQYF.

This chain joins TRBV7-2 and TRBJ2-1; D ambiguous. The CDR3 spans 14 residues. V dropped 2 bases and J dropped 9 bases, with 14 bases sitting between them. Germline loops: CDR1 SGHTA, CDR2 FQGNSA. The CDR3 DNA reads TGTGCCAGCAGCTTAAACCTCGGTCGAACTGAGCAGTTCTTC. Translating it yields CASSLNLGRTEQFF.

The chain has TRBV28 and TRBJ2-5; 7 nucleotides match TRBD1. This CDR3 is 13 amino acids long. Germline V gene lookup returns CDR1 MDHEN and CDR2 SYDVKM. V shed 6 bases, J shed 4 bases, and the junction held 5 bases outside the gene matches. As DNA, the CDR3 is TGTGCCAGCAGGCAGACAGGGATAGAGACCCAGTACTTC. Protein: CASRQTGIETQYF.

The V gene is TRBV30, the J gene TRBJ1-2; D unclear. This CDR3 spans 9 amino acids. V lost 6 bases and J 8 bases, leaving 7 bases between the germline ends. Germline V CDR1 and CDR2: GTSNPN, SVGIG (reference sequence). The DNA of the CDR3 is TGTGCCTGTTACGAGGGCTACACCTTC. It is translated as CACYEGYTF.

This clone has just a few counts. CDR3 sequence reads: CASSLPRGRYTEAFF. DNA of the CDR3: TGTGCCAGCAGCTTACCCCGAGGACGGTACACTGAAGCTTTCTTT. This sequence joins TRBV7-2 and TRBJ1-1; no reliable D call. Trimming left V 2 bases short and J 3 bases short, with 13 bases between. This CDR3 spans 15 amino acids. Germline V lookup: CDR1 SGHTA, CDR2 FQGNSA.

J is TRBJ2-6 and V is TRBV6-1; TRBD1 agrees at 10 bases. This CDR3 has 15 residues. The trim removed 8 bases at V and 2 bases at J, leaving 3 bases unmatched. From germline, CDR1 is MNHNS and CDR2 SASEGT. CDR3 nucleotides: TGTGCCAGCGGGGACAGGGGTACTGGGGCCAACGTCCTGACTTTC. This encodes CASGDRGTGANVLTF.

The chain is built from TRBV4-2 and TRBJ2-2, with D possibly being TRBD2 (6 bases). Germline values: CDR1 LGHNA, CDR2 YNFKEQ. V was shortened by 0 bases and J by 2 bases, with 16 bases between the two germline ends. The CDR3 totals 18 residues. CDR3 in amino acids: CASSQEGGPKRNTGELFF. The CDR3 DNA reads as TGTGCCAGCAGCCAAGAGGGGGGACCAAAACGAAACACCGGGGAGCTGTTTTTT.

The chain has TRBV6-5 and TRBJ2-2; maybe TRBD2 (6 bases). The CDR3 is 15 amino acids. Germline V gives CDR1 MNHEY, CDR2 SVGAGI. Trimming pared 5 bases from V and 4 bases from J, leaving 14 bases between. The CDR3: CASSNRGVGTGELFF. The CDR3 bases are TGTGCCAGCAGTAACCGCGGGGTCGGCACCGGGGAGCTGTTTTTT.

V gene TRBV5-4 combines with J gene TRBJ2-7; 8 nucleotides line up with TRBD1. Germline CDR1 is SGHNT and CDR2 is YYREEE (reference sequence). Trimming took 4 bases from V and 6 from J; bases not matched to a gene: 6. The CDR3 consists of 13 residues. CDR3 protein: CASSGPGGSEQYF. The CDR3 DNA follows: TGTGCCAGCAGCGGCCCAGGGGGCAGCGAGCAGTACTTC. Combining the CDR3 with reference TRBV5-4 and TRBJ2-7 gives the whole variable domain ETGVTQSPTHLIKTRGQQVTLRCSSQSGHNTVSWYQQALGQGPQFIFQYYREEENGRGNFPPRFSGLQFPNYSSELNVNALELDDSALYLCASSGPGGSEQYFGPGTRLTVT.

This CDR3 reads CASSIQGPNQPQHF. The CDR3 DNA reads TGTGCCAGTAGTATACAGGGCCCCAATCAGCCCCAGCATTTT. The rearrangement uses TRBV19 and TRBJ1-5; perhaps TRBD1 as D (5 bases). The CDR3 has 14 residues. Germline V gene lookup returns CDR1 LNHDA and CDR2 SQIVND (reference sequence). Trimming stripped 2 bases from V and 3 bases from J, with 8 bases between.

The rearrangement links TRBV6-6 to TRBJ2-1; D remains ambiguous. The CDR3 spans 13 residues. CDR1 is MNHNY and CDR2 is SVGAGI in the germline V gene (reference sequence). Trimming took 1 base from V and 7 from J, leaving 8 bases between them. The CDR3 coding sequence is TGTGCCAGCAGTTACTTAATCGAAAATGAGCAGTTCTTC. It specifies CASSYLIENEQFF.

The V and J genes are TRBV5-4 and TRBJ1-1; D ambiguous. The CDR3 is made up of 15 amino acids. V dropped 0 bases and J dropped 0 bases, with 9 bases sitting between them. Germline CDR1 reads SGHNT; CDR2 reads YYREEE (reference sequence). CDR3 residues: CASSLAGRVNTEAFF. For the CDR3, the DNA is TGTGCCAGCAGCTTGGCCGGGAGGGTGAACACTGAAGCTTTCTTT.

The CDR3 DNA sequence: TGTGCCAGCAGCCCGAGGCGCAGGGAAATGCGGGAGCAGTACTTC. This codes for CASSPRRREMREQYF. The rearrangement uses TRBV28 and TRBJ2-7, with D perhaps matching TRBD1 (5 bases). Germline values: CDR1 MDHEN, CDR2 SYDVKM. The CDR3 covers 15 residues. V lost 6 bases, J lost 7 bases, and 22 bases lay in between.

This clone has only a few counts. J is TRBJ1-1 and V is TRBV11-2; 7 positions agree with TRBD1. Trimming cost V 3 bases and J 2 bases; bases outside gene matches: 3. Per the germline V gene, CDR1 is SGHAT and CDR2 is FQNNGV. CDR3 size: 14 residues. In DNA form, the CDR3 reads TGTGCCAGCAGCTTCGGGACAGCAAACACTGAAGCTTTCTTT. As protein: CASSFGTANTEAFF. Drawing the rest from reference TRBV11-2 and TRBJ1-1, the complete variable domain is EAGVAQSPRYKIIEKRQSVAFWCNPISGHATLYWYQQILGQGPKLLIQFQNNGVVDDSQLPKDRFSAERLKGVDSTLKIQPAKLEDSAVYLCASSFGTANTEAFFGQGTRLTVV.

This chain joins TRBV28 and TRBJ1-2; the D is unclear. Trimming removed 2 bases from V and 8 bases from J, with 12 bases in between. This CDR3 is built from 13 residues. The germline CDR1 and CDR2 sequences are MDHEN and SYDVKM. The CDR3 protein is CASSLVFGSGYTF. The DNA of the CDR3 is TGTGCCAGCAGTTTAGTATTCGGCAGCGGCTACACCTTC.

Note on this clone: The junction departs from the called germline gene at one end, perhaps through a read error. The chain uses TRBV7-2 and TRBJ1-1, with 8 bases matching TRBD1. The germline gives CDR1 SGHTA, CDR2 FQGNSA. This CDR3 has 14 amino acids. The CDR3 DNA reads as TGTGCCAGCAGACACCGCTACCGGGACAGGACATGCTTTTTT. The encoded protein is CASRHRYRDRTCFF.

The CDR3 spells CSVAQQGYSWAFF. In DNA form, the CDR3 reads TGCAGCGTTGCCCAACAGGGGTACTCTTGGGCTTTCTTT. This chain links TRBV29-1 with TRBJ1-1, with 7 bases aligning to TRBD1. Germline loops: CDR1 SQVTM, CDR2 ANQGSEA. This CDR3 is built from 13 residues. Trimming cost V 4 bases and J 11 bases; bases outside gene matches: 13.